This is a list of T cell receptor beta chains from one sample in a study of T-cell reconstitution after alpha-beta-depleted transplantation in children. TCRdb fed the PCR reads into MiXCR, producing one record per CDR3 protein. The sample records approximately 200,000 distinct CDR3 sequences, roughly 6% being singletons. The sample in question was PBMCs, obtained before TCRalphabeta/CD19-depleted stem cell transplant. These receptors were obtained from a girl under three years old with combined immunodeficiency, due to receive a stem cell transplant. Both conserved end residues are part of each CDR3. A D gene is named only where the DNA matches it firmly. Not every row has a clone size; where given, it reads once, few, many or a size class.

>.|TRBJ2-1|TRBV4-3|many
CASSQTSWGYNEQFF
TGCGCCAGCAGCCAAACATCATGGGGGTACAATGAGCAGTTCTTC
>TRBD1|TRBJ1-1|TRBV29-1|many
CSVDRADRGTEAFF
TGCAGCGTTGATAGAGCAGACAGGGGCACTGAAGCTTTCTTT
>.|TRBJ2-3|TRBV10-3|many
CAISESRLTDTQYF
TGTGCCATCAGTGAGTCGAGACTCACAGATACGCAGTATTTT
>.|TRBJ2-4|TRBV9|many
CASSTPREGKNIQYF
TGTGCCAGCAGTACCCCTAGGGAAGGCAAAAACATTCAGTACTTC
>TRBD1|TRBJ2-5|TRBV2|few
CASWTGVQETQYF
TGTGCCAGCTGGACAGGGGTCCAAGAGACCCAGTACTTC
>TRBD1|TRBJ2-5|TRBV7-2|many
CASRPGDSRETQYF
TGTGCCAGCAGACCTGGGGACAGCAGGGAGACCCAGTACTTC
>.|TRBJ1-2|TRBV29-1|many
CSVEQGQVAPNYGYTF
TGCAGCGTTGAACAGGGCCAAGTCGCCCCTAACTATGGCTACACCTTC
>.|TRBJ2-2|TRBV7-2|many
CASSLRSTGELFF
TGTGCCAGCAGCTTAAGGTCCACCGGGGAGCTGTTTTTT
>.|TRBJ2-7|TRBV18|.
CASSLEAREQYF
TGTGCCAGCTCCCTGGAGGCGCGGGAGCAGTACTTC
>TRBD2|TRBJ2-7|TRBV20-1|.
CSARDRGGAISQIYEQYF
TGCAGTGCTAGAGATCGGGGAGGGGCGATCTCTCAAATCTACGAGCAGTACTTC
>TRBD1|TRBJ1-1|TRBV6-2/TRBV6-3|many
CASRIDRGLAEAFF
TGTGCCAGCAGAATTGACAGGGGGCTCGCTGAAGCTTTCTTT
>.|TRBJ2-4|TRBV7-4|many
CASMPTLRAKNIQYF
TGTGCCAGCATGCCAACCTTGAGAGCCAAAAACATTCAGTACTTC
>TRBD2|TRBJ2-4|TRBV7-9|.
CASSFTRSGRLAAKNIQYF
TGTGCCAGCAGCTTTACTCGCAGCGGGAGGCTCGCGGCCAAAAACATTCAGTACTTC
>.|TRBJ2-7|TRBV4-3|many
CASSQGVGFSSTVEQYF
TGCGCCAGCAGCCAAGGGGTTGGATTCTCTAGCACGGTCGAGCAGTACTTC